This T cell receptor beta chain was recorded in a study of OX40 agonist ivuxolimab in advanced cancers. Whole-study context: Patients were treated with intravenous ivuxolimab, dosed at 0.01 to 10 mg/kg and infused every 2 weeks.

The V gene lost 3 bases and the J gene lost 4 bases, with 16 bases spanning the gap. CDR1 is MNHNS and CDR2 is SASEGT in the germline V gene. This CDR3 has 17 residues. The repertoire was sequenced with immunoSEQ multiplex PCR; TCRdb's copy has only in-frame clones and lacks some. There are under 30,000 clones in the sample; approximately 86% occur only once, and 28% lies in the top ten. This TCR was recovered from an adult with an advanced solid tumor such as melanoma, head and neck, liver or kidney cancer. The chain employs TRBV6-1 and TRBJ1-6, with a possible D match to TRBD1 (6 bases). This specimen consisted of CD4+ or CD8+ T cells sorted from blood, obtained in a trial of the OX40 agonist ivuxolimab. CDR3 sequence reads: CASSEGGRRYYNSPLHF. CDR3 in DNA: TGTGCCAGCAGTGAGGGGGGCAGGAGGTATTATAATTCACCCCTCCACTTT.